The present TCR beta chain was sequenced within a study of response to subunit inactivated influenza vaccine. General study points: Each seasonal influenza vaccination recruits few new T cells, the authors suggested.

In its sample, this clonotype was seen a few times. What it binds is not known. Germline loops: CDR1 SGHAT, CDR2 FQNNGV. J gave up 2 bases and V 5 bases, and 6 bases lay outside the gene matches. The CDR3 is 14 residues long. TCRdb redid the calling of the RT-PCR reads with MiXCR, one entry per CDR3 protein. This repertoire shows some 500,000 distinct CDR3 sequences, about 15% found once; its top ten account for 3% to 3.5%. The chain carries TRBV11-2 and TRBJ2-7; TRBD1 matches at 7 bases. The origin of this receptor is a man aged 50-75 years who received an inactivated influenza vaccine. The material was CD4+ T cells sorted from PBMCs, obtained 23 to 25 months after vaccination. The CDR3 DNA reads as TGTGCCAGCAGCCACAGGGGAAAACCCTACGAGCAGTACTTC. Translating it yields CASSHRGKPYEQYF.